This passage covers 27 T cell receptor beta chains from one sample sequenced in a study of T cell responses to AZD1222 COVID-19 vaccine (dated by TCRdb to the early 2020s). The library was produced with the immunoSEQ multiplex PCR assay. TCRdb's version of the immuneACCESS table is confined to in-frame rearrangements and falls short of the full clone set. An unresolved V gene accounts for under half of the shortfall where checked; the remainder is of unknown origin. The sample table shows 90,000 to 100,000 clones, and about 85% are seen once. The ten largest clones represent roughly 4.7% of the sample. Sample time point, as interpreted from the label and publication: about 28 days (+/-7) after the second vaccine dose. This sample comprised peripheral blood, obtained 28 days after the second AZD1222 dose. These receptors were collected from an adult who received the AZD1222 COVID-19 vaccine.

The V and J genes are TRBV16 and TRBJ1-5; D might be TRBD1 (5 bases). The CDR3 is 15 residues long. Per germline, CDR1 KGHSY and CDR2 FQNENV. Trimming removed 1 base from V and 5 bases from J, with 12 bases in between. The CDR3 reads CASSQYRGGDQPQHF. In DNA, the CDR3 is TGTGCCAGCAGCCAATATCGGGGGGGGGATCAGCCCCAGCATTTT.

J is TRBJ1-1 and V is TRBV19; no definite D call. Germline lookup yields CDR1 LNHDA and CDR2 SQIVND (reference sequence). Trimming shortened V by 2 bases and J by 6 bases, and 10 bases separated the two germline ends. The CDR3 is 13 residues long. CDR3 in amino acids: CASSISGRAEAFF. Here the CDR3 DNA reads TGTGCCAGTAGTATATCGGGGAGGGCTGAAGCTTTCTTT.

CDR3: CASSLGLAGGPVGEQYF. In nucleotides, the CDR3 is TGCGCCAGCAGCTTGGGGCTAGCGGGGGGGCCGGTTGGTGAGCAGTACTTC. The rearrangement uses TRBV5-1 and TRBJ2-7; TRBD2 agrees at 12 bases. Per germline, CDR1 SGHRS and CDR2 YFSETQ. The CDR3 is 17 residues long. J lost 7 bases, V lost 0 bases, and 11 bases had no gene match.

This sequence joins TRBV5-5 and TRBJ2-7; 10 nucleotides line up with TRBD1. The CDR3 length is 14 residues. Unmatched junction bases numbered 11, after V lost 7 bases and J lost 7 bases. The V gene's germline CDR1 is SGHKS and CDR2 YYEKEE (reference sequence). CDR3 residues: CASLRGTGASEQYF. CDR3 nucleotide sequence: TGTGCCAGCCTTCGAGGGACAGGGGCCTCTGAGCAGTACTTC.

The chain carries TRBV4-2 and TRBJ2-1, with TRBD2 matching over 8 bases. Germline assignment: CDR1 LGHNA and CDR2 YNFKEQ. The V and J ends lost 0 bases and 3 bases, in that order; junction bases with no gene match: 4. The CDR3 has 16 residues. CDR3 sequence reads: CASSQDRGGIYNEQFF. The CDR3 coding sequence is TGTGCCAGCAGCCAAGATCGGGGGGGCATCTACAATGAGCAGTTCTTC.

This chain connects TRBV12-3 or TRBV12-4 to TRBJ2-1; the D gene is possibly TRBD1 (6 bases). The CDR3 is made up of 12 amino acids. Trimming removed 7 bases at V and 13 bases at J, with 17 bases between. This CDR3 is CASNRDTGFQFF. The CDR3 coding sequence is TGTGCCAGCAACCGGGACACGGGGTTTCAGTTCTTC.

The chain employs TRBV4-3 and TRBJ2-2; TRBD1 matches 7 bases. Germline CDR1 and CDR2: LGHNA and YSLEER. Trimming at V came to 1 base and at J to 4 bases, leaving 3 bases not matched to a gene. CDR3 length: 15 amino acids. The CDR3 sequence is CASSQAGQTTGELFF. The CDR3 DNA reads as TGCGCCAGCAGCCAAGCGGGACAGACCACCGGGGAGCTGTTTTTT.

This chain joins TRBV11-2 and TRBJ1-5; 7 positions agree with TRBD1. V was clipped by 5 bases and J by 6 bases; unmatched bases: 10. The CDR3 sequence is 15 residues long. Germline CDR1 is SGHAT and CDR2 is FQNNGV. The CDR3 reads CASSPDRDIGQPQHF. The CDR3 DNA sequence: TGTGCCAGCAGCCCCGACAGGGATATTGGTCAGCCCCAGCATTTT.

The gene calls are TRBV6-5 and TRBJ2-3, with a weak D call TRBD2 (6 bases). CDR1 and CDR2 from the germline V gene are MNHEY and SVGAGI. This CDR3 is built from 15 residues. Trimming shortened V by 6 bases and J by 2 bases, and 15 bases separated the two germline ends. The CDR3 sequence: CASSRGRQHTDTQYF. The CDR3 DNA sequence: TGTGCCAGCAGCCGGGGGAGGCAACACACAGATACGCAGTATTTT.

V is TRBV21-1 and J is TRBJ2-1; TRBD1 reflects the table's D call only, with no check against the DNA. TRBV21-1 is classified as a pseudogene. There are 14 residues in the CDR3. The CDR3 spells CASSKEVRVNEQFF. In DNA form, the CDR3 reads TGTGCCAGCAGCAAAGAGGTCAGGGTAAATGAGCAGTTCTTC.

CDR3: CATSDPGRTGTQYF. The CDR3 DNA sequence: TGTGCCACCAGTGATCCGGGACGGACGGGGACCCAGTACTTC. The chain joins TRBV24-1 to TRBJ2-5; D is perhaps TRBD1 or TRBD2 (5 bases each). CDR1 and CDR2 from the germline V gene are KGHDR and SFDVKD. The ends were cut back, 3 bases at V and 7 bases at J, with 14 bases in the middle. CDR3 size: 14 residues.

This sequence joins TRBV3-1 (or the pseudogene TRBV3-2) and TRBJ2-1, with 11 bases fitting TRBD2. This CDR3 has 20 residues. In germline, CDR1 is LGHDT, CDR2 YNNKEL (reference sequence). Unmatched junction bases numbered 14, after V lost 4 bases and J lost 0 bases. CDR3 residues: CASSPGVAGGHWGSYNEQFF. CDR3 bases: TGTGCCAGCAGCCCCGGAGTAGCGGGGGGGCATTGGGGCTCCTACAATGAGCAGTTCTTC.

The chain carries TRBV10-3 and TRBJ2-2, with a tentative D call TRBD1 (5 bases). The CDR3 has 13 amino acids. Trimming removed 4 bases from V and 4 bases from J, with 7 bases in between. CDR1 and CDR2 (germline): ENHRY, SYGVKD. In nucleotides, the CDR3 is TGTGCCATCAGTGGGACAAGCACCGGGGAGCTGTTTTTT. Translated, it gives CAISGTSTGELFF.

In its sample, this clone was seen once. Other DNA sequences of this sample code for an identical CDR3. The gene calls are TRBV7-9 and TRBJ2-5; D not certain. Deletions cut 1 base from V and 5 bases from J, with 8 bases between. The germline CDR1 and CDR2 sequences are SEHNR and FQNEAQ (reference sequence). This CDR3 spans 13 amino acids. In nucleotides, the CDR3 is TGTGCCAGCAGCTTAGAGGGAAGGGAGACCCAGTACTTC. This sequence encodes CASSLEGRETQYF.

The CDR3 loop is CASSQERTHTEAFF. In DNA form, the CDR3 reads TGTGCCAGCAGCCAAGAACGGACTCACACTGAAGCTTTCTTT. The chain uses TRBV4-2 and TRBJ1-1; D ambiguous. Between the trimmed V and J ends, which lost 0 bases and 3 bases, there was a span of 8 bases. This CDR3 has 14 amino acids. Germline V lookup: CDR1 LGHNA, CDR2 YNFKEQ.

Comment on this clone: The sample has other DNA sequences that encode this CDR3 too. This sequence joins TRBV7-2 and TRBJ2-5; D might be TRBD1 or TRBD2, each matching 5 bases. Trimming cost V 1 base and J 2 bases, with 8 bases left between them. CDR1 and CDR2 from the germline V gene are SGHTA and FQGNSA. The CDR3 has 14 amino acids. CDR3 sequence reads: CASSLGGGQETQYF. In DNA, the CDR3 is TGTGCCAGCAGCTTAGGTGGGGGTCAAGAGACCCAGTACTTC.

The rearrangement links TRBV29-1 to TRBJ1-5; D is perhaps TRBD1 (5 bases). Germline lookup yields CDR1 SQVTM and CDR2 ANQGSEA. V was pared by 6 bases and J by 6 bases, with 12 bases between. This CDR3 contains 12 residues. The CDR3 here is CSVGGESQPQHF. CDR3 bases: TGCAGCGTCGGGGGGGAAAGTCAGCCCCAGCATTTT.

The chain has TRBV7-2 and TRBJ1-1; D remains ambiguous. Looked up from germline, CDR1 is SGHTA and CDR2 is FQGNSA. Trimming stripped 2 bases from V and 5 bases from J, with 12 bases between. The CDR3 consists of 14 residues. CDR3 bases: TGTGCCAGCAGCTTATACTTAACGGGGACTGAAGCTTTCTTT. It translates to CASSLYLTGTEAFF.

The rearrangement links TRBV19 to TRBJ1-2; unclear D gene. Germline CDR1 is LNHDA and CDR2 is SQIVND (reference sequence). The CDR3 runs to 14 residues. The V end was cut by 3 bases, the J end by 4 bases, with 12 bases between. The CDR3 sequence is CASSMTGSIYGYTF. The CDR3 DNA reads TGTGCCAGTAGTATGACCGGATCGATCTATGGCTACACCTTC.

In regard to this clone: The junction shows a germline mismatch at one end, possibly a read error. The V and J genes are TRBV7-7 and TRBJ2-2; TRBD2 aligns across 7 bases. The CDR3 consists of 15 residues. Germline assignment: CDR1 SSHAT and CDR2 FNYEAQ (reference sequence). CDR3 DNA: TGTGCTAGCAGCTGGGAGGGAGCGAACACCGGGGAGCTGTTTTTT. Its translation is CASSWEGANTGELFF.

This clone was recorded a few times. The chain combines TRBV11-1 with TRBJ1-4; weak D call: TRBD1 (6 bases). The germline CDR1 and CDR2 sequences are SGHAT and FQDESV (reference sequence). Trimming pared 5 bases from V and 8 bases from J, leaving 18 bases between. The CDR3 sequence is 15 residues long. The CDR3 loop is CASSRYADRREKLFF. As DNA, the CDR3 is TGTGCCAGCAGCCGATACGCGGACAGAAGGGAAAAACTGTTTTTT. Full variable domain (missing parts from reference TRBV11-1 and TRBJ1-4): EAEVAQSPRYKITEKSQAVAFWCDPISGHATLYWYRQILGQGPELLVQFQDESVVDDSQLPKDRFSAERLKGVDSTLKIQPAELGDSAMYLCASSRYADRREKLFFGSGTQLSVL.

The rearrangement uses TRBV19 and TRBJ1-6; D is ambiguous. CDR1 is LNHDA and CDR2 is SQIVND in the germline V gene (reference sequence). CDR3 size: 13 residues. Trimming pared 4 bases from V and 13 bases from J, leaving 14 bases between. DNA of the CDR3: TGTGCCAGTAGTAGGGAGGGCCAAGAGCCCCTCCACTTT. The encoded protein is CASSREGQEPLHF.

This sequence joins TRBV10-1 and TRBJ2-1; 9 bases agree with TRBD2. Germline-derived CDR1 and CDR2 are WNHNN and SYGVQD (reference sequence). This CDR3 region has 15 residues. The trim removed 0 bases at V and 6 bases at J, leaving 3 bases unmatched. The DNA of the CDR3 is TGCGCCAGCAGTGAGTCGGGACTAGCACTCAATGAGCAGTTCTTC. Translated: CASSESGLALNEQFF.

J is TRBJ2-7 and V is TRBV6-5; D possibly uses TRBD1 or TRBD2 (5 bases each). V was clipped by 4 bases and J by 2 bases, with 12 bases between them. Germline lookup yields CDR1 MNHEY and CDR2 SVGAGI. The CDR3 covers 14 residues. The CDR3 DNA follows: TGTGCCAGCAGTTCCCGGGAAGGGGCCTACGAGCAGTACTTC. As protein: CASSSREGAYEQYF.

The V and J genes are TRBV7-3 and TRBJ2-1; 7 bases map to TRBD2. Germline CDR1 SGHTA, CDR2 FQGTGA. The CDR3 spans 14 residues. Losses at the gene ends were 6 bases for V and 9 bases for J; bases not matched to a gene: 11. CDR3 nucleotides: TGTGCCAGCAGTATAGGAGACCCTAGCGGTGAGCAGTTCTTC. Amino acids: CASSIGDPSGEQFF.

The chain has TRBV28 and TRBJ2-2; 8 bases map to TRBD2. Per the germline V gene, CDR1 is MDHEN and CDR2 is SYDVKM. This CDR3 comprises 17 residues. V shed 6 bases, J shed 6 bases, and the junction held 15 bases outside the gene matches. The CDR3, as DNA: TGTGCCAGCAGCCCGGGACTAGAAATTAAAGGGCCCGGGGAGCTGTTTTTT. This sequence encodes CASSPGLEIKGPGELFF.

For the CDR3, the DNA is TGTGCCAGCAGCTTAAGGGCCGAGGGACAAGGGCGGGAGACCCAGTACTTC. As protein: CASSLRAEGQGRETQYF. The chain joins TRBV11-2 to TRBJ2-5; TRBD1 is a possible D gene (6 bases). The CDR3 is 17 amino acids. Between the trimmed V and J ends, which lost 2 bases and 5 bases, there was a span of 21 bases. The germline gives CDR1 SGHAT, CDR2 FQNNGV.